This T cell receptor beta chain was found in a study of CD8 T cells in Susac syndrome. Study conclusions and caveats: The TCR sequencing and HLA analysis in the study involved a relatively small number of individuals, as the study acknowledged.

RNA amounts of 0.5 to 1 ug underwent reverse transcription with random hexamers. An immunoSEQ multiplex PCR generated amplified TCR beta CDR3 products spanning 54 Vbeta and 13 Jbeta. TCRdb passed the immunoSEQ multiplex PCR reads through MiXCR, listing each CDR3 protein once. The sample has approximately 190,000 distinct CDR3 sequences, 80% to 95% seen once. The germline V gene has CDR1 GTSNPN and CDR2 SVGIG (reference sequence). The CDR3 covers 13 residues. Trimming shortened V by 4 bases and J by 0 bases, and 7 bases separated the two germline ends. Negative isolation was used for CD8+ and CD4+ T cells, and FACS enrichment was applied to TEMRA cells. Regarding this clonotype: Its target is not known.

Material: CD4+ T cells from PBMCs. The V and J genes are TRBV30 and TRBJ1-5; D call uncertain. The sequence was obtained from a human donor in good health. This chain's CDR3 is CAWTPASNQPQHF. As DNA, the CDR3 is TGTGCCTGGACACCGGCTAGCAATCAGCCCCAGCATTTT. The whole variable domain, remainder taken from reference TRBV30 and TRBJ1-5, is SQTIHQWPATLVQPVGSPLSLECTVEGTSNPNLYWYRQAAGRGLQLLFYSVGIGQISSEVPQNLSASRPQDRQFILSSKKLLLSDSGFYLCAWTPASNQPQHFGDGTRLSIL.